Shown below are 24 T cell receptor beta chains from a single sample sequenced in a study of CD8+ T cells in alopecia areata (dated by TCRdb to the late 2010s). Library prep was done by the immunoSEQ multiplex PCR assay. To provide template for TCR sequencing, every sample had RNA extracted and reverse transcribed into cDNA. In its TCRdb copy, this immuneACCESS table keeps in-frame sequences only and misses some clones. Where compared with another copy, unresolved V genes explain less than half of these, and the others have no known cause. This sample gives over 100,000 clones in total; more than 40% of them show up just once. Approximately 18% of the sample comes from the top ten. What this sample's time point label stands for: baseline before oral tofacitinib. Here the sequenced sample was CD8+ T cells sorted from blood, taken at week 0. The receptors were gathered from a human donor with alopecia areata.

The chain is built from TRBV29-1 and TRBJ2-7; weak D call: TRBD2 (6 bases). Trimming pared 4 bases from V and 2 bases from J, leaving 15 bases between. The CDR3 is 14 residues long. Germline assignment: CDR1 SQVTM and CDR2 ANQGSEA. The CDR3 is CSVVAEGRPYEQYF. CDR3 nucleotide sequence: TGCAGCGTTGTTGCGGAGGGTAGGCCCTACGAGCAGTACTTC.

The V and J genes are TRBV29-1 and TRBJ2-6; 7 positions match TRBD1. With 4 bases clipped from V and 2 bases from J, the junction kept 2 bases outside the gene matches. This CDR3 contains 14 residues. Germline CDR1 reads SQVTM; CDR2 reads ANQGSEA. The CDR3 nucleotides are TGCAGCGTTGTTGACAGGGCTGGGGCCAACGTCCTGACTTTC. Its protein is CSVVDRAGANVLTF.

The V and J genes are TRBV29-1 and TRBJ1-1, with a weak D call TRBD1 (6 bases). Germline V gene sequence: CDR1 SQVTM, CDR2 ANQGSEA. Trimming took off 0 bases at V and 11 bases at J, with 22 bases between the two ends. The CDR3 has 15 residues. In DNA form, the CDR3 reads TGCAGCGTTGAAGATCCCTCAGGGGCTGACTCAGGGGCTTTCTTT. It is translated as CSVEDPSGADSGAFF.

This clone has a handful of counts. The V and J genes are TRBV29-1 and TRBJ1-1, with unresolved D. Trimming stripped 0 bases from V and 8 bases from J, with 10 bases between. The CDR3 spans 12 residues. The germline gives CDR1 SQVTM, CDR2 ANQGSEA. CDR3 loop: CSVEDLKAEAFF. CDR3 coding DNA: TGCAGCGTTGAAGATCTAAAGGCAGAAGCTTTCTTT.

This clone was seen a handful of times. The V gene is TRBV7-9, the J gene TRBJ2-3, with no clear D. With 2 bases removed from V and 2 bases from J, the gap between germline ends came to 11 bases. The germline gives CDR1 SEHNR, CDR2 FQNEAQ (reference sequence). The CDR3 spans 15 residues. The CDR3 here is CASSLQPKITDTQYF. CDR3 nucleotide sequence: TGTGCCAGCAGCTTACAACCCAAAATCACAGATACGCAGTATTTT.

The chain links TRBV4-3 to TRBJ2-1; TRBD2 agrees at 10 bases. Germline V CDR1 and CDR2: LGHNA, YSLEER. V lost 6 bases to trimming and J lost 4 bases; unmatched junction nucleotides: 6. The CDR3 length is 15 residues. CDR3 bases: TGCGCCAGCAGTCCCGGACTAGCGGAGTACAATGAGCAGTTCTTC. Translation: CASSPGLAEYNEQFF.

This clone was observed a few times. The V call is TRBV9, the J call TRBJ2-3, with TRBD2 matching over 7 bases. Losses at the gene ends were 4 bases for V and 4 bases for J; bases not matched to a gene: 9. Germline V gives CDR1 SGDLS, CDR2 YYNGEE. This CDR3 is 15 amino acids long. Here the CDR3 reads CASSPSRGDSDTQYF. CDR3 sequence (DNA): TGTGCCAGCAGCCCCTCCCGGGGGGACTCAGATACGCAGTATTTT.

J is TRBJ2-7 and V is TRBV15; TRBD2 is a possible D gene (5 bases). Germline CDR1 reads LNHNV; CDR2 reads YYDKDF (reference sequence). This CDR3 contains 16 residues. The V end was cut by 0 bases, the J end by 4 bases, with 16 bases between. The CDR3 loop is CATSRDPDGIMYEQYF. The CDR3 coding sequence is TGTGCCACCAGCAGAGACCCGGACGGGATAATGTACGAGCAGTACTTC.

The gene calls are TRBV11-2 and TRBJ2-1; possible D gene TRBD2, 5 bases. The CDR3 runs to 12 residues. The germline gives CDR1 SGHAT, CDR2 FQNNGV. V shed 4 bases and J shed 8 bases, with 9 bases lying between them. For the CDR3, the DNA is TGTGCCAGCAGCTCTAGTAGCGATGAGCAGTTCTTC. It encodes CASSSSSDEQFF.

This clone was observed a handful of times. V gene TRBV27 combines with J gene TRBJ2-3, with D possibly being TRBD1 (6 bases). The CDR3 consists of 16 residues. Germline CDR1 and CDR2: MNHEY and SMNVEV (reference sequence). V lost 5 bases and J lost 8, with 23 bases in between. CDR3: CASSPPPPGDIGTQYF. In DNA, the CDR3 is TGTGCCAGCAGTCCTCCCCCTCCAGGGGACATTGGTACGCAGTATTTT.

V is TRBV29-1 and J is TRBJ1-2; possibly TRBD1 for D (5 bases). Between the trimmed V and J ends, which lost 0 bases and 3 bases, there was a span of 8 bases. The CDR3 loop spans 13 amino acids. Germline assignment: CDR1 SQVTM and CDR2 ANQGSEA. CDR3 sequence (DNA): TGCAGCGTTGAAGAGACAGAGTACTATGGCTACACCTTC. This codes for CSVEETEYYGYTF.

The chain uses TRBV13 and TRBJ2-5, with TRBD2 matching over 15 bases. Germline V lookup: CDR1 PRHDT, CDR2 FYEKMQ (reference sequence). The CDR3 consists of 16 residues. V was pared by 4 bases and J by 10 bases, with 10 bases of the junction left unmatched. The CDR3 DNA follows: TGTGCCAGCAGCTCATTCGGGACTAGCGGGGGGCCAGTCCAGTACTTC. This sequence encodes CASSSFGTSGGPVQYF. The variable domain in full, completed from reference TRBV13 and TRBJ2-5, reads AAGVIQSPRHLIKEKRETATLKCYPIPRHDTVYWYQQGPGQDPQFLISFYEKMQSDKGSIPDRFSAQQFSDYHSELNMSSLELGDSALYFCASSSFGTSGGPVQYFGPGTRLLVL.

CDR3 amino acids: CASSIRGRSGYTF. The CDR3 DNA reads TGTGCCAGTAGTATCAGGGGCAGGAGTGGCTACACCTTC. The chain combines TRBV19 with TRBJ1-2, with D perhaps TRBD1 (6 bases). Trimming left V 3 bases short and J 7 bases short, with 12 bases between. Germline loops: CDR1 LNHDA, CDR2 SQIVND (reference sequence). The CDR3 consists of 13 residues.

V and J are TRBV9 and TRBJ2-1; D is perhaps TRBD2 (5 bases). With 1 base removed from V and 4 bases from J, the gap between germline ends came to 9 bases. Germline values: CDR1 SGDLS, CDR2 YYNGEE. This CDR3 comprises 14 residues. The CDR3 sequence is CASSVPGRYNEQFF. The CDR3 nucleotides are TGTGCCAGCAGCGTACCGGGGAGATACAATGAGCAGTTCTTC.

This clone was recorded a few times. The chain joins TRBV7-8 to TRBJ2-2; D unclear. The CDR3 runs to 13 residues. The V end lost 1 base, the J end lost 3 bases, and 3 bases lay between the germline ends. Looked up from germline, CDR1 is SGHVS and CDR2 is FQNEAQ. The chain's CDR3 is CASSLGHTGELFF. CDR3 bases: TGTGCCAGCAGCTTAGGGCACACCGGGGAGCTGTTTTTT.

CDR3 sequence reads: CATSIGGEERTQYF. The CDR3 DNA sequence: TGTGCCACCAGCATCGGGGGGGAGGAGCGGACGCAGTATTTT. The gene calls are TRBV15 and TRBJ2-3, with TRBD2 matching 8 bases. This CDR3 is 14 amino acids long. Per the germline V gene, CDR1 is LNHNV and CDR2 is YYDKDF (reference sequence). V shed 4 bases, J shed 9 bases, and the junction held 9 bases outside the gene matches.

The chain is built from TRBV6-5 and TRBJ2-7, with no clear D. Germline V lookup: CDR1 MNHEY, CDR2 SVGAGI. The CDR3 is 14 amino acids. Trimming pared 3 bases from V and 0 bases from J, leaving 9 bases between. The CDR3 protein is CASSYGESSYEQYF. The CDR3 nucleotides read TGTGCCAGCAGTTATGGAGAGAGCTCCTACGAGCAGTACTTC.

J is TRBJ2-7 and V is TRBV7-2; no reliable D call. Looked up from germline, CDR1 is SGHTA and CDR2 is FQGNSA. Trimming stripped 1 base from V and 6 bases from J, with 10 bases between. CDR3 length equals 13 residues. CDR3 residues: CASSLGVRSEQYF. In nucleotides, the CDR3 is TGTGCCAGCAGCTTAGGAGTCCGCTCCGAGCAGTACTTC. Complete variable domain (other parts from reference TRBV7-2 and TRBJ2-7): GAGVSQSPSNKVTEKGKDVELRCDPISGHTALYWYRQSLGQGLEFLIYFQGNSAPDKSGLPSDRFSAERTGGSVSTLTIQRTQQEDSAVYLCASSLGVRSEQYFGPGTRLTVT.

This clone was counted a few times. This sequence joins TRBV27 and TRBJ1-1, with a possible D match to TRBD1 (6 bases). Germline loops: CDR1 MNHEY, CDR2 SMNVEV (reference sequence). With 4 bases removed from V and 3 bases from J, the gap between germline ends came to 12 bases. The CDR3 consists of 14 residues. CDR3 sequence reads: CASSYGGGDTEAFF. The CDR3 DNA reads TGTGCCAGCAGTTACGGAGGGGGGGACACTGAAGCTTTCTTT.

The chain has TRBV4-1 and TRBJ2-3; D is unclear. V was shortened by 0 bases and J by 2 bases, with 9 bases between the two germline ends. The CDR3 has 15 residues. Germline values: CDR1 MGHRA, CDR2 YSYEKL. The CDR3 loop reads CASSQEVAATDTQYF. DNA of the CDR3: TGCGCCAGCAGCCAAGAAGTCGCTGCCACAGATACGCAGTATTTT.

The J gene is TRBJ1-1, the V gene TRBV11-2; possibly TRBD1 for D (5 bases). Germline CDR1 SGHAT, CDR2 FQNNGV. The V gene lost 7 bases and the J gene lost 3 bases, with 18 bases spanning the gap. The CDR3 length is 15 residues. The CDR3 DNA sequence: TGTGCCAGCACCGATGCTCAGGGCAGGGACACTGAAGCTTTCTTT. This gives the protein CASTDAQGRDTEAFF.

The table lists this clone with a count of one. The chain uses TRBV29-1 and TRBJ2-7; D gene uncertain. V dropped 5 bases and J dropped 2 bases, with 13 bases sitting between them. Germline assignment: CDR1 SQVTM and CDR2 ANQGSEA. The CDR3 runs to 13 residues. CDR3 coding DNA: TGCAGCGTTTGGTCGGACCATACCTACGAGCAGTACTTC. Translation: CSVWSDHTYEQYF.

The rearrangement uses TRBV29-1 and TRBJ2-7; a weak D match, TRBD1 (5 bases). CDR3 length equals 15 residues. Germline V gene lookup returns CDR1 SQVTM and CDR2 ANQGSEA. V was pared by 0 bases and J by 4 bases, with 16 bases between. CDR3 amino acids: CSVEDPTRGSYEQYF. Here the CDR3 DNA reads TGCAGCGTTGAAGACCCGACAAGGGGCTCTTACGAGCAGTACTTC.

V is TRBV29-1 and J is TRBJ1-2, with 7 bases that match TRBD1. The CDR3 runs to 14 residues. In germline, CDR1 is SQVTM, CDR2 ANQGSEA. V was clipped by 1 base and J by 8 bases; unmatched bases: 10. This chain's CDR3 is CSVEADRETSGYTF. The DNA of the CDR3 is TGCAGCGTTGAAGCCGACAGGGAGACTTCCGGCTACACCTTC.